The present T cell receptor beta chain was sequenced within a study of CXCR3-negative and CXCR3-positive naive CD8 T cells. The CDR3 consists of 13 residues. The germline V gene has CDR1 SGHVS and CDR2 FNYEAQ. General observations from the study: Naive cells, whether CXCR3-negative or CXCR3-positive, had similar TRBV-TRBJ usage, while memory cells differed. Diversity proved comparably high across both naive subsets and much lower in memory CD8+ cells. TCR interaction strength was inferred from TRB CDR3 physicochemistry, as CD5 matched across naive subsets.

The authors made the TRB cDNA libraries by 5' RACE using UMI labels. From its re-call of the 5' RACE reads, TCRdb lists each CDR3 protein once, without DNA. The sample has about 38,000 distinct CDR3 sequences; the top ten hold roughly 15%. Concerning this clonotype itself: Its antigen remains unknown.

The TCR sequence derives from a human donor in good health. Some clones in this sample may be carry-over from other donors' samples. This chain uses TRBV7-6 with TRBJ2-7; TCRdb names TRBD1, which stays unverified in the absence of DNA. Material: memory CD8+ T cells from blood. CDR3 sequence: CASSTAGAYEQYF.